This note documents a single T cell receptor (beta chain) sequence. Antigen: not known. Researchers ran the PCR with 60 Vbeta and 13 Jbeta primers. The table came from immunoSEQ multiplex PCR; TCRdb's copy has only in-frame clones and leaves some out. This table holds roughly 220,000 clones. The data originate from a study of cytomegalovirus exposure and HLA in healthy donors. General study points: Cytomegalovirus association was listed for around 170 TCR beta chains. The authors reported that TCR beta sequences could predict HLA-A and HLA-B alleles. These predictions were accurate for most subjects in the first cohort. In a later analysis, TCR beta V- and J-gene trimming showed a link to a missense DCLRE1C variant.

The sequenced sample was PBMCs. This receptor was obtained from a girl aged 2 to 10 in good health and CMV-seropositive.

The CDR3 sequence: CASSLAGELFF. The CDR3 DNA reads as TGCGCCAGCAGCTTGGCTGGGGAGCTGTTTTTT. This chain joins TRBV5-1 and TRBJ2-2; D gene unclear. The CDR3 sequence is 11 residues long. The V end was cut by 0 bases, the J end by 8 bases, with 2 bases between. Germline assignment: CDR1 SGHRS and CDR2 YFSETQ.